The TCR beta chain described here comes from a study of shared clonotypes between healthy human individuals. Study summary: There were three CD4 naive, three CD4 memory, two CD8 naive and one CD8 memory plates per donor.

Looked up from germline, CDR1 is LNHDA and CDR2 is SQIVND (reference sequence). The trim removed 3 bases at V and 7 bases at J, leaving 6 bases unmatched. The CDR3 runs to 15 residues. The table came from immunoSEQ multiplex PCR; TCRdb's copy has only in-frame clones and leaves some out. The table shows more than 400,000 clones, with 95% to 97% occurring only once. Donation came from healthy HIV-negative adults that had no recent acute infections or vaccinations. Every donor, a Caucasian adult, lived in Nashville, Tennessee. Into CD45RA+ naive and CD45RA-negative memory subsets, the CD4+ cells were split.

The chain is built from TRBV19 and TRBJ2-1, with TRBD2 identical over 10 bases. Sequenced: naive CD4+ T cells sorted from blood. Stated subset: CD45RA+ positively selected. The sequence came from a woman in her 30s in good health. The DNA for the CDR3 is TGTGCCAGTAGTATTCTAGCGGGAGAGGGAAATGAGCAGTTCTTC. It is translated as CASSILAGEGNEQFF.